This is a list of T cell receptor beta chains from one sample in a study of identical twins. MiXCR, run by TCRdb on the 5' RACE reads, gives a single entry per CDR3 protein. Of about 190,000 distinct CDR3 sequences detected, 15% to 20% appear once; the ten largest clones hold around 40%. The same data also went into a second study, on T cells expressing NK-cell markers.

Sequences were obtained from CD8+ T cells sorted from blood. Every receptor here comes from a woman younger than 30 in good health. Both conserved end residues are part of each CDR3.

len: 12
v_gene: TRBV12-3/TRBV12-4
j_gene: TRBJ2-1
CDR3aa: CASTLTGTAEFF

len: 16
v_gene: TRBV7-6
j_gene: TRBJ2-7
CDR3aa: CASSLGVRDRGHEQYF

len: 17
v_gene: TRBV7-6
j_gene: TRBJ2-2
CDR3aa: CASSILAGGGNTGELFF

len: 13
v_gene: TRBV3-1
j_gene: TRBJ2-1
CDR3aa: CASSQASAVEQFF

len: 14
v_gene: TRBV5-5
j_gene: TRBJ2-5
CDR3aa: CASSLGWGSETQYF

len: 13
v_gene: TRBV7-9
j_gene: TRBJ1-4
CDR3aa: CASSSEPGEKLFF

len: 14
v_gene: TRBV5-1
j_gene: TRBJ2-2
CDR3aa: CASSLDKNTGELFF

len: 14
v_gene: TRBV11-3
j_gene: TRBJ2-1
CDR3aa: CASTDIRDPNEQFF

len: 18
v_gene: TRBV11-1
j_gene: TRBJ2-1
CDR3aa: CASSLGTSGQISYNEQFF

len: 14
v_gene: TRBV4-3
j_gene: TRBJ2-2
CDR3aa: CASSQGLADGELFF

len: 15
v_gene: TRBV20-1
j_gene: TRBJ2-3
CDR3aa: CSAPATKASTDTQYF

len: 16
v_gene: TRBV21-1
j_gene: TRBJ2-1
CDR3aa: CASSKAPRTGENEQFF

len: 15
v_gene: TRBV7-6
j_gene: TRBJ2-3
CDR3aa: CASSSTSVGTDTQYF

len: 14
v_gene: TRBV7-9
j_gene: TRBJ1-1
CDR3aa: CASSYGTGGTEAFF

len: 12
v_gene: TRBV4-2
j_gene: TRBJ2-7
CDR3aa: CASSPRLGEQYF

len: 15
v_gene: TRBV19
j_gene: TRBJ1-1
CDR3aa: CASSIQGRVNTEAFF

len: 15
v_gene: TRBV4-3
j_gene: TRBJ1-3
CDR3aa: CASSSHRGSGNTIYF

len: 14
v_gene: TRBV19
j_gene: TRBJ2-1
CDR3aa: CASSSGALYNEQFF

len: 12
v_gene: TRBV25-1
j_gene: TRBJ1-5
CDR3aa: CASSGGYQPQHF

len: 12
v_gene: TRBV12-3/TRBV12-4
j_gene: TRBJ2-7
CDR3aa: CASSQSLSEQYF

len: 14
v_gene: TRBV6-1
j_gene: TRBJ2-2
CDR3aa: CASSRTGNTGELFF

len: 13
v_gene: TRBV27
j_gene: TRBJ2-7
CDR3aa: CASSLSRTYEQYF

len: 16
v_gene: TRBV7-6
j_gene: TRBJ2-6
CDR3aa: CASSLVSQPGANVLTF

len: 14
v_gene: TRBV4-2
j_gene: TRBJ2-3
CDR3aa: CASSPLGQTDTQYF

len: 13
v_gene: TRBV10-3
j_gene: TRBJ1-1
CDR3aa: CAISEVGTEEAFF

len: 14
v_gene: TRBV9
j_gene: TRBJ2-5
CDR3aa: CASSVQGVTETQYF

len: 16
v_gene: TRBV2
j_gene: TRBJ1-1
CDR3aa: CASSGLQGSRNTEAFF

len: 14
v_gene: TRBV4-2
j_gene: TRBJ2-1
CDR3aa: CASSPGLLGGEQFF

len: 11
v_gene: TRBV24-1
j_gene: TRBJ2-1
CDR3aa: CATSAGNEQFF

len: 14
v_gene: TRBV27
j_gene: TRBJ1-2
CDR3aa: CASSPASLFYGYTF

len: 14
v_gene: TRBV9
j_gene: TRBJ1-4
CDR3aa: CASSVVGPQRKLFF

len: 11
v_gene: TRBV19
j_gene: TRBJ2-1
CDR3aa: CASSITNEQFF

len: 14
v_gene: TRBV13
j_gene: TRBJ1-2
CDR3aa: CASSPGRSNYGYTF

len: 14
v_gene: TRBV27
j_gene: TRBJ1-1
CDR3aa: CASMPGSRNTEAFF

len: 15
v_gene: TRBV9
j_gene: TRBJ2-3
CDR3aa: CASSPRAGSTDTQYF

len: 16
v_gene: TRBV27
j_gene: TRBJ2-1
CDR3aa: CASSLSAEGVVDEQFF

len: 18
v_gene: TRBV5-1
j_gene: TRBJ2-6
CDR3aa: CASSFRGRVDSGANVLTF

len: 14
v_gene: TRBV29-1
j_gene: TRBJ1-5
CDR3aa: CSVRLENSNQPQHF

len: 14
v_gene: TRBV7-9
j_gene: TRBJ2-1
CDR3aa: CASSHSYRGDEQFF

len: 14
v_gene: TRBV21-1
j_gene: TRBJ2-7
CDR3aa: CASILRVYTYEQYF

len: 15
v_gene: TRBV10-3
j_gene: TRBJ1-1
CDR3aa: CAISGQGAVNTEAFF

len: 17
v_gene: TRBV7-6
j_gene: TRBJ2-2
CDR3aa: CASSLVQSRDLTGELFF

len: 15
v_gene: TRBV5-1
j_gene: TRBJ2-5
CDR3aa: CATRRGEAPQETQYF

len: 12
v_gene: TRBV12-3/TRBV12-4
j_gene: TRBJ2-1
CDR3aa: CASSFTTDEQFF

len: 13
v_gene: TRBV29-1
j_gene: TRBJ2-7
CDR3aa: CSVVRTETYEQYF

len: 14
v_gene: TRBV3-1
j_gene: TRBJ2-7
CDR3aa: CASSPGTETYEQYF

len: 10
v_gene: TRBV2
j_gene: TRBJ2-7
CDR3aa: CASILREQYF

len: 13
v_gene: TRBV5-1
j_gene: TRBJ2-2
CDR3aa: CASSTGKSGELFF

len: 14
v_gene: TRBV6-5
j_gene: TRBJ1-1
CDR3aa: CASSYQGFNTEAFF

len: 12
v_gene: TRBV11-2
j_gene: TRBJ2-7
CDR3aa: CASSSQTYEQYF

len: 12
v_gene: TRBV6-1
j_gene: TRBJ2-4
CDR3aa: CASSDWDHIQYF

len: 15
v_gene: TRBV12-3/TRBV12-4
j_gene: TRBJ2-7
CDR3aa: CASSLGQGYSYEQYF

len: 15
v_gene: TRBV7-9
j_gene: TRBJ2-4
CDR3aa: CASSGAGEAKNIQYF

len: 10
v_gene: TRBV9
j_gene: TRBJ1-2
CDR3aa: CASSVDKATF

len: 12
v_gene: TRBV30
j_gene: TRBJ1-1
CDR3aa: CACQGARTEAFF